A single sample gave rise to the 28 T cell receptor beta chains below, sequenced in a study of shared clonotypes between healthy human individuals. Measured with immunoSEQ multiplex PCR; TCRdb has only the in-frame clones, and not every one. The table lists some 2,400,000 clones, approximately 96% of them singletons. Sequenced material: naive CD4+ T cells sorted from blood. Specified subset: CD45RA+ positively selected. The receptors originated from a man between 18 and 35 years old in good health.

The chain uses TRBV5-1 and TRBJ2-7; D possibly matches TRBD1 or TRBD2 (5 bases each). Trimming shortened V by 4 bases and J by 5 bases, and 22 bases separated the two germline ends. Germline V gene lookup returns CDR1 SGHRS and CDR2 YFSETQ. CDR3 size: 16 residues. CDR3: CASSTTQPGRLDEQYF. In nucleotides, the CDR3 is TGCGCCAGCAGCACAACGCAGCCAGGGAGATTGGACGAGCAGTACTTC.

The V and J genes are TRBV4-3 and TRBJ2-7; 10 bases agree with TRBD2. The CDR3 has 16 residues. From germline, CDR1 is LGHNA and CDR2 YSLEER. The V segment lost 5 bases and the J segment 2 bases; nucleotides outside the gene matches: 9. The CDR3 DNA reads TGCGCCAGCAGCGACCGTTTAGCGGGAGGCGCCTACGAGCAGTACTTC. It translates to CASSDRLAGGAYEQYF.

This chain uses TRBV10-2 with TRBJ1-6; D is uncertain. CDR1 and CDR2 from the germline V gene are WSHSY and SAAADI. There are 13 residues in the CDR3. V lost 6 bases and J 5 bases, leaving 8 bases between the germline ends. CDR3 loop: CASRGRDNSPLHF. The CDR3 coding sequence is TGCGCCAGCAGGGGTCGCGATAATTCACCCCTCCACTTT.

The chain links TRBV19 to TRBJ2-7; D gene uncertain. The CDR3 covers 13 residues. Trimming pared 1 base from V and 4 bases from J, leaving 8 bases between. Germline V gene data show CDR1 as LNHDA and CDR2 as SQIVND (reference sequence). CDR3 nucleotides: TGTGCCAGTAGTATAGGAATTGATTACGAGCAGTACTTC. Translation: CASSIGIDYEQYF.

The chain joins TRBV19 to TRBJ2-5, with D perhaps matching TRBD1 or TRBD2 (6 bases each). This CDR3 spans 14 amino acids. Trimming removed 8 bases from V and 5 bases from J, with 18 bases in between. Germline V gives CDR1 LNHDA, CDR2 SQIVND (reference sequence). The CDR3 is CASARRGTQETQYF. The CDR3 bases are TGTGCCAGTGCGAGGAGGGGGACCCAGGAGACCCAGTACTTC.

The chain recombines TRBV2 with TRBJ1-1, with a weak D call TRBD1 (6 bases). Germline V gene sequence: CDR1 SNHLY, CDR2 FYNNEI. V was trimmed by 6 bases and J by 1 base, leaving 15 bases between them. This CDR3 has 15 amino acids. The CDR3 bases are TGTGCCAGCAGGGGCGAAATGACAGGGAACACTGAAGCTTTCTTT. Its protein is CASRGEMTGNTEAFF.

The chain has TRBV7-2 and TRBJ1-3; D ambiguous. This CDR3 comprises 14 residues. CDR1 SGHTA and CDR2 FQGNSA come from the germline V gene. V was shortened by 3 bases and J by 1 base, with 7 bases between the two germline ends. The CDR3 DNA reads as TGTGCCAGCAGCTTCACGTCTTCTGGAAACACCATATATTTT. Encoded protein: CASSFTSSGNTIYF.

The DNA for the CDR3 is TGTGCCACCCTCGACAGGATTGATGAAAAACTGTTTTTT. Amino acid sequence: CATLDRIDEKLFF. The genes are TRBV28 and TRBJ1-4; D might be TRBD1 (6 bases). The CDR3 has 13 residues. Germline V gene sequence: CDR1 MDHEN, CDR2 SYDVKM. The V end was cut by 10 bases, the J end by 6 bases, with 15 bases between.

The rearrangement uses TRBV30 and TRBJ2-3; D is perhaps TRBD2 (6 bases). Trimming stripped 3 bases from V and 6 bases from J, with 16 bases between. The CDR3 length is 14 residues. Germline loops: CDR1 GTSNPN, CDR2 SVGIG (reference sequence). The CDR3: CAWRGVAGKDTQYF. CDR3 coding DNA: TGTGCCTGGAGGGGGGTGGCGGGAAAGGATACGCAGTATTTT.

The V gene is TRBV19, the J gene TRBJ2-7, with no clear D. CDR3 length: 13 amino acids. CDR1 and CDR2 from the germline V gene are LNHDA and SQIVND (reference sequence). V shed 7 bases and J shed 0 bases, with 10 bases lying between them. In nucleotides, the CDR3 is TGTGCCAGTACGGATGTTGACTCCTACGAGCAGTACTTC. Encoded protein: CASTDVDSYEQYF.

The chain recombines TRBV6-1 with TRBJ2-3; 11 nucleotides agree with TRBD2. Germline values: CDR1 MNHNS, CDR2 SASEGT. The V segment lost 8 bases and the J segment 4 bases; nucleotides outside the gene matches: 8. The CDR3 is made up of 15 amino acids. CDR3 amino acids: CASRSSGGIPDTQYF. Written as DNA, the CDR3 is TGTGCCAGCCGATCTAGCGGGGGGATCCCAGATACGCAGTATTTT.

About this clone itself: Other DNA sequences in this sample translate to the same CDR3. This chain links TRBV7-2 with TRBJ2-5, with D perhaps matching TRBD1 (6 bases). Germline lookup yields CDR1 SGHTA and CDR2 FQGNSA. Trimming took 4 bases from V and 4 from J, leaving 10 bases between them. This CDR3 contains 13 residues. The CDR3 DNA is TGTGCCAGCAGCTCGACCAGGGGAGAGACCCAGTACTTC. This translates into CASSSTRGETQYF.

The chain's CDR3 is CASSIQGENGYTF. CDR3 DNA sequence: TGCGCCAGCAGCATACAGGGGGAAAATGGCTACACCTTC. The genes are TRBV5-1 and TRBJ1-2, with 8 positions matching TRBD1. Germline CDR1 SGHRS, CDR2 YFSETQ. The CDR3 runs to 13 residues. Trimming cost V 4 bases and J 6 bases; bases outside gene matches: 5.

This chain links TRBV5-1 with TRBJ2-3; unclear D gene. Germline CDR1 reads SGHRS; CDR2 reads YFSETQ. Trimming left V 0 bases short and J 3 bases short, with 8 bases between. The CDR3 totals 14 residues. The CDR3 nucleotides read TGCGCCAGCAGCTTGGGGGGAAAGACAGATACGCAGTATTTT. Residues: CASSLGGKTDTQYF.

The chain has TRBV19 and TRBJ2-7; a possible D gene is TRBD2 (6 bases). CDR3 length equals 16 residues. The V end lost 3 bases, the J end lost 2 bases, and 17 bases lay between the germline ends. Per germline, CDR1 LNHDA and CDR2 SQIVND (reference sequence). Here the CDR3 DNA reads TGTGCCAGTAGTATTAAGGGAGCGGGCGGGACCTACGAGCAGTACTTC. Encoded protein: CASSIKGAGGTYEQYF.

This chain links TRBV6-5 with TRBJ2-5; D perhaps matches TRBD2 (5 bases). CDR3 length equals 13 residues. Germline CDR1 is MNHEY and CDR2 is SVGAGI. The ends were cut back, 4 bases at V and 5 bases at J, with 11 bases in the middle. CDR3 DNA sequence: TGTGCCAGCAGTTCCACGGGATTTGAGACCCAGTACTTC. It yields the protein CASSSTGFETQYF.

This clone was observed a handful of times. The chain employs TRBV7-6 and TRBJ1-6; D might be TRBD1 (5 bases). The CDR3 contains 15 residues. Germline-derived CDR1 and CDR2 are SGHVS and FNYEAQ. Trimming pared 0 bases from V and 12 bases from J, leaving 15 bases between. Written as DNA, the CDR3 is TGTGCCAGCAGCTTAGCGCTAAGGGGTCAGGGACCCCTCCACTTT. Its protein is CASSLALRGQGPLHF.

V is TRBV5-1 and J is TRBJ2-1, with TRBD2 as a possible D gene (5 bases). Germline lookup yields CDR1 SGHRS and CDR2 YFSETQ. The CDR3 sequence is 15 residues long. V lost 0 bases and J lost 2, with 9 bases in between. CDR3 bases: TGCGCCAGCAGCTTGGAGGTTAGCGCCTACAATGAGCAGTTCTTC. Residues: CASSLEVSAYNEQFF.

V and J are TRBV5-1 and TRBJ2-7; D possibly matches TRBD1 or TRBD2 (5 bases each). Trimming took off 0 bases at V and 3 bases at J, with 7 bases between the two ends. The CDR3 loop spans 13 amino acids. The germline gives CDR1 SGHRS, CDR2 YFSETQ. CDR3 amino acids: CASSLERGYEQYF. CDR3 DNA sequence: TGCGCCAGCAGCTTGGAGAGGGGCTACGAGCAGTACTTC.

The chain's CDR3 is CASSQGLAGNTGELFF. The CDR3 nucleotides read TGTGCCAGCAGCCAAGGACTAGCGGGGAACACCGGGGAGCTGTTTTTT. The chain has TRBV27 and TRBJ2-2; 11 positions agree with TRBD2. Per germline, CDR1 MNHEY and CDR2 SMNVEV (reference sequence). The CDR3 length is 16 residues. Trimming at V came to 6 bases and at J to 1 base, leaving 4 bases not matched to a gene.

V usage is TRBV7-2 and J usage is TRBJ2-2; 8 bases match TRBD2. V shed 1 base and J 8 bases; nucleotides not matched to a gene: 9. CDR1 is SGHTA, CDR2 FQGNSA, per germline. CDR3 size: 16 residues. The DNA of the CDR3 is TGTGCCAGCAGCTTAGGCAGGACTAGCTCAAGAGGGGAGCTGTTTTTT. Its protein is CASSLGRTSSRGELFF.

The rearrangement joins TRBV11-2 to TRBJ1-5; D perhaps matches TRBD1 (5 bases). Trimming stripped 0 bases from V and 7 bases from J, with 13 bases between. CDR3 length equals 15 residues. The germline CDR1 and CDR2 sequences are SGHAT and FQNNGV. The CDR3: CASSLDGSKGQPQHF. The DNA of the CDR3 is TGTGCCAGCAGCTTAGATGGTTCCAAGGGGCAGCCCCAGCATTTT.

This chain connects TRBV7-9 to TRBJ2-3, with D perhaps TRBD1 (5 bases). The CDR3 totals 12 residues. V shed 1 base and J shed 9 bases, with 8 bases lying between them. Looked up from germline, CDR1 is SEHNR and CDR2 is FQNEAQ (reference sequence). CDR3 in DNA: TGTGCCAGCAGCTTAGAGGACATGACGCAGTATTTT. This encodes CASSLEDMTQYF.

This chain connects TRBV6-4 to TRBJ2-7; no clear D gene. CDR3 size: 16 residues. V lost 8 bases and J lost 0, with 20 bases in between. The V gene's germline CDR1 is MRHNA and CDR2 SNTAGT. The CDR3 loop is CASDFRIQKFSYEQYF. For the CDR3, the DNA is TGTGCCAGCGATTTTCGGATTCAGAAATTCTCCTACGAGCAGTACTTC.

The chain employs TRBV27 and TRBJ2-3; 8 positions match TRBD1. Germline loops: CDR1 MNHEY, CDR2 SMNVEV (reference sequence). There are 17 residues in the CDR3. The ends lost 5 bases at V and 1 base at J; junction bases unmatched: 11. CDR3 protein: CASSRSPGGAGTDTQYF. The CDR3, as DNA: TGTGCCAGCAGTCGCTCTCCAGGGGGCGCGGGCACAGATACGCAGTATTTT.

The CDR3 region is CASRSGFAYGYTF. The CDR3 bases are TGTGCCAGCAGGTCAGGGTTTGCCTATGGCTACACCTTC. V usage is TRBV6-5 and J usage is TRBJ1-2; D is possibly TRBD1 (5 bases). The CDR3 runs to 13 residues. Germline lookup yields CDR1 MNHEY and CDR2 SVGAGI. The germline V and J ends were trimmed by 6 bases and 4 bases, with 12 bases remaining between them.

The chain carries TRBV7-6 and TRBJ2-1, with 7 bases matching TRBD2. The ends lost 1 base at V and 7 bases at J; junction bases unmatched: 1. Germline CDR1 is SGHVS and CDR2 is FNYEAQ. The CDR3 is made up of 13 amino acids. The CDR3 loop is CASSLGEGNEQFF. The CDR3 nucleotides are TGTGCCAGCAGCTTAGGGGAGGGGAATGAGCAGTTCTTC.

This clone occurred once. The chain couples TRBV5-6 to TRBJ2-7, with D hard to call. The CDR3 extends over 14 amino acids. The V gene lost 2 bases and the J gene lost 3 bases, with 12 bases spanning the gap. Germline values: CDR1 SGHDT, CDR2 YYEEEE. The CDR3 nucleotides read TGTGCCAGCAGCTTTGGAGTCGGATTCTACGAGCAGTACTTC. Amino acids: CASSFGVGFYEQYF.